The clone carrying this T cell receptor beta chain was observed at least ten times. Cells sorted as Tregs were CD4+, CD25+ and CD127-/low. TCRdb reprocessed the 5' RACE reads with MiXCR, giving one entry per CDR3 protein. The table lists over 40,000 distinct CDR3 sequences, 20% to 25% of them singletons. The V gene's germline CDR1 is MDHEN and CDR2 SYDVKM. The CDR3 is 17 residues long. The germline V and J ends were trimmed by 3 bases and 4 bases, with 19 bases remaining between them. The sequenced sample was Tregs sorted from a lymph node. The chain recombines TRBV28 with TRBJ1-5; D is unresolved. The clonotype originates from a female donor with breast cancer. For the CDR3, the DNA is TGTGCCAGCAGTTTTATGATAGAGGGTTCTGCTAATCAGCCCCAGCATTTT. It is translated as CASSFMIEGSANQPQHF.